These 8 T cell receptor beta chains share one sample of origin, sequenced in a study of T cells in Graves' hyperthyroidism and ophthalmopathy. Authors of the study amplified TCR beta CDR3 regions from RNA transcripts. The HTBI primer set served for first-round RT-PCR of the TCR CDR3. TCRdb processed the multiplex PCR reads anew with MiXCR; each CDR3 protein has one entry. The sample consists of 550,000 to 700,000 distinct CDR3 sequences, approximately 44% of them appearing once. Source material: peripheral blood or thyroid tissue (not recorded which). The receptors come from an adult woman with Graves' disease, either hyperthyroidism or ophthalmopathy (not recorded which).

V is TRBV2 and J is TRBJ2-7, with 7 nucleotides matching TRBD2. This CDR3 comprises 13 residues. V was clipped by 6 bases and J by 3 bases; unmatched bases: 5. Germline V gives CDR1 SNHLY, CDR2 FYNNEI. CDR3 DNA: TGTGCCAGCAGCGAACGGGGGGTCTACGAGCAGTACTTC. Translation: CASSERGVYEQYF. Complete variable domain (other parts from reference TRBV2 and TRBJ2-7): EPEVTQTPSHQVTQMGQEVILRCVPISNHLYFYWYRQILGQKVEFLVSFYNNEISEKSEIFDDQFSVERPDGSNFTLKIRSTKLEDSAMYFCASSERGVYEQYFGPGTRLTVT.

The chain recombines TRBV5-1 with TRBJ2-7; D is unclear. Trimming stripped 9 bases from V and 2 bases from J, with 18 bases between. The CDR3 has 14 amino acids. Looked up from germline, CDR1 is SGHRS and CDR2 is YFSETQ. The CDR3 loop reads CATKLATTAYEQYF. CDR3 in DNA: TGCGCCACCAAGCTGGCAACCACGGCCTACGAGCAGTACTTC.

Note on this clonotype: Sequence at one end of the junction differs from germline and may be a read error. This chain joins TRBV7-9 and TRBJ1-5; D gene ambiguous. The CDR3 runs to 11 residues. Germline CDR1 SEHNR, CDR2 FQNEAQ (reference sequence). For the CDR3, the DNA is TGTGCCAGCAGCCCCGGGTCGGTCCTGACCTTT. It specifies CASSPGSVLTF.

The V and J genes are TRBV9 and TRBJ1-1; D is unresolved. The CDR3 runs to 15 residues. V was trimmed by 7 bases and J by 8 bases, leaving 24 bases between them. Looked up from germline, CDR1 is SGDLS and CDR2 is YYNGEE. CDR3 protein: CASSPPGDRSKEAFF. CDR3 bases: TGTGCCAGCTCACCACCGGGCGACCGCAGTAAGGAAGCTTTCTTT.

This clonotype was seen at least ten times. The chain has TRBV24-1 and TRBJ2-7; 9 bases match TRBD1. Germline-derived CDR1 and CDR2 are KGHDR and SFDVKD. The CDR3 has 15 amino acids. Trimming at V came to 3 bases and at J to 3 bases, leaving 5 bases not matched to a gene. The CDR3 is CATSDSGQGHYEQYF. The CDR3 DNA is TGTGCCACCAGTGATAGTGGACAGGGGCACTACGAGCAGTACTTC.

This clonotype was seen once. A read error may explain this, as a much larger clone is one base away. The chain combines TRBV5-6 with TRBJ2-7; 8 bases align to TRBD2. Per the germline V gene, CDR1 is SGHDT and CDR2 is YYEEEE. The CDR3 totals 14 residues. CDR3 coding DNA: TGTGCCAGCAGTTCCGGGACTAGGGGTCTCGAGCAGCACTTC. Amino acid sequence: CASSSGTRGLEQHF.

CDR3 coding DNA: TGTGCCAGCAGTTTGAACGGGAGGGGCACTGAAGCTTTCTTT. It is translated as CASSLNGRGTEAFF. The chain has TRBV7-2 and TRBJ1-1, with D possibly TRBD1 on 5 matching bases. The CDR3 loop spans 14 amino acids. From germline, CDR1 is SGHTA and CDR2 FQGNSA. V lost 6 bases and J lost 4, with 15 bases in between.

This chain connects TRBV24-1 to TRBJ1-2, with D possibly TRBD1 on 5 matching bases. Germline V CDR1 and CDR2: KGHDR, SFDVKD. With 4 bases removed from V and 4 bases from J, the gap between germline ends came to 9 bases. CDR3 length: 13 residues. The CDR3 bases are TGTGCCACCAGTGACGGGGCGAGCTATGGCTACACCTTC. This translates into CATSDGASYGYTF.